These 21 T cell receptor beta chains originate from one sample sequenced in a study of blood T cell repertoires in COVID-19. TCRdb's copy holds only in-frame clones and misses some; the assay was immunoSEQ multiplex PCR. The profile shows 200,000 or so clones, 83% of them singletons. The sample consisted of PBMCs or T cells enriched from blood (not recorded which). These receptors all stem from a woman aged 50 to 65 who had been exposed to COVID-19.

The V gene is TRBV19, the J gene TRBJ1-1; 7 positions agree with TRBD1. The CDR3 is 15 amino acids. Germline V gene lookup returns CDR1 LNHDA and CDR2 SQIVND (reference sequence). V shed 1 base, J shed 0 bases, and the junction held 2 bases outside the gene matches. In DNA form, the CDR3 reads TGTGCCAGTAGTATAGGGGGACAGATGAACACTGAAGCTTTCTTT. Amino acids: CASSIGGQMNTEAFF.

The chain recombines TRBV7-9 with TRBJ2-3; a possible D gene is TRBD2 (5 bases). The CDR3 contains 15 residues. The germline CDR1 and CDR2 sequences are SEHNR and FQNEAQ (reference sequence). Trimming pared 5 bases from V and 6 bases from J, leaving 18 bases between. CDR3 region: CASSLTSAPGDTQYF. The CDR3, as DNA: TGTGCCAGCAGCCTCACGTCCGCCCCGGGGGATACGCAGTATTTT.

The rearrangement uses TRBV7-6 and TRBJ1-1; possible D gene TRBD1, 5 bases. V lost 0 bases, J lost 1 base, and 9 bases lay in between. The length of the CDR3 is 15 residues. Per germline, CDR1 SGHVS and CDR2 FNYEAQ. The chain's CDR3 is CASSLAGLRNTEAFF. In nucleotides, the CDR3 is TGTGCCAGCAGCTTAGCGGGACTTCGGAACACTGAAGCTTTCTTT.

This chain joins TRBV5-1 and TRBJ2-1; 10 bases are shared with TRBD1. This CDR3 has 16 residues. Germline V gives CDR1 SGHRS, CDR2 YFSETQ. Trimming removed 4 bases from V and 6 bases from J; junction bases left unmatched: 10. CDR3 nucleotide sequence: TGCGCCAGCAGCGGTGACAGGGGGCTTATGATCAATGAGCAGTTCTTC. As protein: CASSGDRGLMINEQFF.

The rearrangement uses TRBV5-4 and TRBJ2-7; 12 positions match TRBD2. The germline V gene has CDR1 SGHNT and CDR2 YYREEE (reference sequence). The CDR3 length is 18 residues. Trimming took 0 bases from V and 5 from J; bases not matched to a gene: 12. The CDR3 DNA follows: TGTGCCAGCAGCTTGGGGCTAGCGGGGGGGTTCTCTAGAGACGAGCAGTACTTC. Translated: CASSLGLAGGFSRDEQYF.

V is TRBV28 and J is TRBJ1-1, with D possibly matching TRBD1 (5 bases). CDR1 and CDR2 (germline): MDHEN, SYDVKM. Trimming shortened V by 5 bases and J by 3 bases, and 10 bases separated the two germline ends. The CDR3 is made up of 13 amino acids. The CDR3 here is CASSGDRDTEAFF. The CDR3 DNA is TGTGCCAGCAGTGGAGACAGAGACACTGAAGCTTTCTTT.

This rearrangement joins TRBV7-2 to TRBJ1-1; D not resolved. Trimming pared 2 bases from V and 2 bases from J, leaving 15 bases between. The CDR3 covers 16 residues. Germline CDR1 is SGHTA and CDR2 is FQGNSA. CDR3 amino acids: CASSLRLGRRNTEAFF. CDR3 bases: TGTGCCAGCAGCTTAAGGCTTGGGCGCCGAAACACTGAAGCTTTCTTT.

This clone was seen a single time. The J gene is TRBJ1-1, the V gene TRBV10-3; 10 bases line up with TRBD1. Germline values: CDR1 ENHRY, CDR2 SYGVKD. This CDR3 is 14 amino acids long. V lost 8 bases and J lost 5; bases outside the gene matches: 8. CDR3 sequence (DNA): TGTGCCATCTCCGGGACAGGGGATAGGACTGAAGCTTTCTTT. It codes for CAISGTGDRTEAFF.

The CDR3, as DNA: TGTGCCAGCAGTGATCAGGTGTACGAGCAGTACTTC. Encoded protein: CASSDQVYEQYF. The chain uses TRBV6-1 and TRBJ2-7; D unclear. Per germline, CDR1 MNHNS and CDR2 SASEGT. Trimming removed 3 bases at V and 4 bases at J, with 7 bases between. The CDR3 spans 12 residues.

This chain connects TRBV9 to TRBJ2-5; D gene ambiguous. The CDR3 totals 15 residues. Trimming cost V 0 bases and J 4 bases, with 13 bases left between them. Germline V gene data show CDR1 as SGDLS and CDR2 as YYNGEE. The CDR3 sequence is CASSVAGHPGETQYF. For the CDR3, the DNA is TGTGCCAGCAGCGTAGCTGGGCACCCTGGAGAGACCCAGTACTTC.

The rearrangement uses TRBV12-3 or TRBV12-4 and TRBJ1-1; D is unresolved. With 6 bases removed from V and 4 bases from J, the gap between germline ends came to 12 bases. This CDR3 contains 13 residues. The CDR3 protein is CASSPRTGTEAFF. Here the CDR3 DNA reads TGTGCCAGCAGCCCCCGAACGGGCACTGAAGCTTTCTTT.

The table lists this clone with a count of one. This rearrangement joins TRBV27 to TRBJ2-7, with D possibly being TRBD1 (5 bases). The germline V gene has CDR1 MNHEY and CDR2 SMNVEV (reference sequence). This CDR3 has 10 amino acids. The V end was cut by 10 bases, the J end by 6 bases, with 10 bases between. CDR3 nucleotides: TGTGCCACCGGTAGGGGCGAGCAGTACTTC. The encoded protein is CATGRGEQYF.

The J gene is TRBJ1-1, the V gene TRBV5-1, with 8 bases identical to TRBD1. This CDR3 has 14 amino acids. Germline V gene data show CDR1 as SGHRS and CDR2 as YFSETQ. V was clipped by 1 base and J by 5 bases; unmatched bases: 4. The CDR3 spells CASSLQGARTEAFF. CDR3 nucleotide sequence: TGCGCCAGCAGCTTGCAGGGGGCGAGGACTGAAGCTTTCTTT. The entire variable domain, with the rest obtained from reference TRBV5-1 and TRBJ1-1, is as follows: KAGVTQTPRYLIKTRGQQVTLSCSPISGHRSVSWYQQTPGQGLQFLFEYFSETQRNKGNFPGRFSGRQFSNSRSEMNVSTLELGDSALYLCASSLQGARTEAFFGQGTRLTVV.

This rearrangement joins TRBV21-1 to TRBJ1-3; whether TRBD1, the table's D call, matches the DNA was not checked. TRBV21-1 is termed a pseudogene. The CDR3 runs 17 residues. The chain's CDR3 is CASSKIRGRTSGNTIYF. In DNA form, the CDR3 reads TGTGCCAGCAGCAAAATCAGGGGCAGAACCTCTGGAAACACCATATATTTT.

This rearrangement joins TRBV4-3 to TRBJ1-2, with D hard to call. V lost 0 bases to trimming and J lost 2 bases, with 10 bases between them. Germline V CDR1 and CDR2: LGHNA, YSLEER. The CDR3 totals 15 residues. The chain's CDR3 is CASSQDTTENYGYTF. DNA of the CDR3: TGCGCCAGCAGCCAAGACACGACTGAAAACTATGGCTACACCTTC.

This rearrangement joins TRBV2 to TRBJ2-7, with 8 bases that match TRBD1. After removal of 5 bases from V and 1 base from J, the junction contained 4 bases not matched to a gene. Looked up from germline, CDR1 is SNHLY and CDR2 is FYNNEI. CDR3 size: 14 residues. The CDR3 DNA sequence: TGTGCCAGCAGTTTGACAGGGGAATCCTACGAGCAGTACTTC. Translating gives CASSLTGESYEQYF.

This chain links TRBV21-1 with TRBJ1-2. TRBV21-1 is a pseudogene locus. The CDR3 runs to 16 residues. The CDR3 loop is CASSKFRKGRAYGYTF. CDR3 DNA: TGTGCCAGCAGCAAATTCAGGAAGGGGAGGGCGTACGGCTACACCTTC.

This rearrangement joins TRBV7-3 to TRBJ2-1; 10 nucleotides agree with TRBD2. Germline V CDR1 and CDR2: SGHTA, FQGTGA. There are 15 residues in the CDR3. Trimming removed 3 bases from V and 6 bases from J; junction bases left unmatched: 5. The DNA for the CDR3 is TGTGCCAGCAGCTTTCAGCGGGGGGGATCCAATGAGCAGTTCTTC. It yields the protein CASSFQRGGSNEQFF.

CDR3 sequence reads: CASSPLGTGISSANVLTF. CDR3 bases: TGTGCCAGCTCACCACTAGGGACAGGGATAAGTTCGGCCAACGTCCTGACTTTC. This chain links TRBV18 with TRBJ2-6; the match to TRBD1 covers 9 bases. Trimming cost V 1 base and J 6 bases; bases outside gene matches: 10. The germline V gene has CDR1 KGHSH and CDR2 LQKENI. There are 18 residues in the CDR3.

This chain links TRBV5-1 with TRBJ1-2; TRBD1 might be the D (6 bases). In germline, CDR1 is SGHRS, CDR2 YFSETQ. V was cut by 4 bases and J by 6 bases, with 13 bases left in between. The CDR3 sequence is 13 residues long. The CDR3 loop reads CASSLQGLDGYTF. CDR3 DNA sequence: TGCGCCAGCAGCCTACAGGGCTTGGATGGCTACACCTTC.

This clone was seen only once. The V gene is TRBV7-9, the J gene TRBJ2-1; the D gene is possibly TRBD1 (6 bases). Germline CDR1 is SEHNR and CDR2 is FQNEAQ (reference sequence). CDR3 length: 15 residues. V lost 7 bases to trimming and J lost 0 bases, with 13 bases between them. The CDR3 spells CASNQGPPSYNEQFF. The CDR3 DNA reads as TGTGCCAGCAATCAGGGGCCTCCCTCCTACAATGAGCAGTTCTTC.